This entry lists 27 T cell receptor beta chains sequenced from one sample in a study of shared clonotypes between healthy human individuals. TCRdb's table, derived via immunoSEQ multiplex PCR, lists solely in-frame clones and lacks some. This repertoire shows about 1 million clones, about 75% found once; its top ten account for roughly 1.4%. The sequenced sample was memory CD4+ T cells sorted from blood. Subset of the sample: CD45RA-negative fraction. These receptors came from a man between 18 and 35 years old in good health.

This CDR3 is CASSLQGTFYGYTF. The CDR3 DNA sequence: TGTGCCAGCAGTCTGCAGGGAACATTCTATGGCTACACCTTC. The rearrangement uses TRBV2 and TRBJ1-2; weak D call: TRBD1 (5 bases). The germline V and J ends were trimmed by 5 bases and 4 bases, with 14 bases remaining between them. The CDR3 sequence is 14 residues long. The V gene's germline CDR1 is SNHLY and CDR2 FYNNEI.

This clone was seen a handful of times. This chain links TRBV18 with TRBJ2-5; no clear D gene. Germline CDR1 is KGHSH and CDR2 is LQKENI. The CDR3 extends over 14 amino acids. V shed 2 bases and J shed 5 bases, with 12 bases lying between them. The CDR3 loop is CASSPWVVWETQYF. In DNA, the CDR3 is TGTGCCAGCTCACCATGGGTTGTATGGGAGACCCAGTACTTC.

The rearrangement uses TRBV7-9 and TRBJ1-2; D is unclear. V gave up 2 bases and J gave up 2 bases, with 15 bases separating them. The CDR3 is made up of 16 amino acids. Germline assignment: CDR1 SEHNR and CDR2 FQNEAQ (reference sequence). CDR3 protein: CASSLSLALANYGYTF. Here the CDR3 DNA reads TGTGCCAGCAGCTTATCGTTGGCCCTAGCAAACTATGGCTACACCTTC.

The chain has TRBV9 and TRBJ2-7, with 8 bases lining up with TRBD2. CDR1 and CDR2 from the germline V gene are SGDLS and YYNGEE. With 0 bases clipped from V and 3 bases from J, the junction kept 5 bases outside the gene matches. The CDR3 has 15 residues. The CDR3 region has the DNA TGTGCCAGCAGCGTAGCGGGGGGGGTTTACTACGAGCAGTACTTC. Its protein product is CASSVAGGVYYEQYF.

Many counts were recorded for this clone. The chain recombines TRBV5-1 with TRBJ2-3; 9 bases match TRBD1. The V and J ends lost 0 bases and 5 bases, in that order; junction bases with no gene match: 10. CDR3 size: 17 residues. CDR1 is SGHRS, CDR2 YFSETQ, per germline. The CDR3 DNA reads TGCGCCAGCAGCTTGGGGTCAAGGGACAGGGTCGGAGATACGCAGTATTTT. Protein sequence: CASSLGSRDRVGDTQYF.

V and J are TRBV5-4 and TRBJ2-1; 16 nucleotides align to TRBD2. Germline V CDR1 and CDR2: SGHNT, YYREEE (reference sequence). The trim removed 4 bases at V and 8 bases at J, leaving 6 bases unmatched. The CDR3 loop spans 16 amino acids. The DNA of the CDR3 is TGTGCCAGCAGCCGGGTGGGACTAGCGGGAGGGGATGAGCAGTTCTTC. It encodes CASSRVGLAGGDEQFF.

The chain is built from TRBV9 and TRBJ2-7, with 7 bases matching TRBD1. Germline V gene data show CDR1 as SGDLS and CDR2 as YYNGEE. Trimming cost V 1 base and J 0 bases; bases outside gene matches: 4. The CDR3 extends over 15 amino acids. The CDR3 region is CASSVLAGGSYEQYF. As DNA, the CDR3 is TGTGCCAGCAGCGTATTGGCAGGGGGCTCCTACGAGCAGTACTTC.

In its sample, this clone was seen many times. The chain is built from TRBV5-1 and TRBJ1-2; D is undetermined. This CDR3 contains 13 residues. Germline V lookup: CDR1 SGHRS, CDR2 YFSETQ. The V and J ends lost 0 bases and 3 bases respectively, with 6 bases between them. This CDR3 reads CASSLAADYGYTF. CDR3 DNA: TGCGCCAGCAGCTTGGCGGCAGACTATGGCTACACCTTC. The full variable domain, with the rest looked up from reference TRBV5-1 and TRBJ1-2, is KAGVTQTPRYLIKTRGQQVTLSCSPISGHRSVSWYQQTPGQGLQFLFEYFSETQRNKGNFPGRFSGRQFSNSRSEMNVSTLELGDSALYLCASSLAADYGYTFGSGTRLTVV.

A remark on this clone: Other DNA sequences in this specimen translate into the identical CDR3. CDR3 sequence (DNA): TGTGCCAGCAGCTTAGGGCCAGGGGAGCAGTACTTC. Amino acids: CASSLGPGEQYF. The chain employs TRBV7-2 and TRBJ2-7; D is possibly TRBD1 (5 bases). The CDR3 covers 12 residues. Trimming left V 1 base short and J 7 bases short, with 8 bases between. The germline V gene has CDR1 SGHTA and CDR2 FQGNSA.

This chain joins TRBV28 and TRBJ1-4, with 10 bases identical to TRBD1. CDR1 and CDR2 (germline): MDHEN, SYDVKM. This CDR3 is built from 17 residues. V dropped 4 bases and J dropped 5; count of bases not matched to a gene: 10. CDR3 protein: CASSSGTGAPWNEKLFF. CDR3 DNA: TGTGCCAGCAGTTCCGGGACAGGGGCGCCATGGAATGAAAAACTGTTTTTT. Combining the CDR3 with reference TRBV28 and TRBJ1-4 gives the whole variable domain DVKVTQSSRYLVKRTGEKVFLECVQDMDHENMFWYRQDPGLGLRLIYFSYDVKMKEKGDIPEGYSVSREKKERFSLILESASTNQTSMYLCASSSGTGAPWNEKLFFGSGTQLSVL.

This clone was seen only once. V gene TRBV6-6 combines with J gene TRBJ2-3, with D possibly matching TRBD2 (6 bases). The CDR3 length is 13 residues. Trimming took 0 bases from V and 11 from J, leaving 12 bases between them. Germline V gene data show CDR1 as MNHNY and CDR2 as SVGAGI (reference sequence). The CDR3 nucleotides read TGTGCCAGCAGTTACTCGGGGACTCCAGAGCAGTATTTT. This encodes CASSYSGTPEQYF.

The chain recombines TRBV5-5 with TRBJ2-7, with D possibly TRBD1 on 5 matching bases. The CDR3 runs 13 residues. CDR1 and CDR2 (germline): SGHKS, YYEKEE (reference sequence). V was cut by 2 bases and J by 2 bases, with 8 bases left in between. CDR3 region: CASSLKGPYEQYF. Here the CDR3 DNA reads TGTGCCAGCAGCTTAAAGGGGCCCTACGAGCAGTACTTC.

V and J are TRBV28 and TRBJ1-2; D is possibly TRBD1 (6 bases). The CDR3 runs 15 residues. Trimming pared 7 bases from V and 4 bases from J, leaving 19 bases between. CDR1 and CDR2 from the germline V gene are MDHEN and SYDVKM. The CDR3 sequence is CASTVGRTEIYGYTF. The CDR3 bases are TGTGCCAGCACCGTGGGAAGGACAGAGATCTATGGCTACACCTTC.

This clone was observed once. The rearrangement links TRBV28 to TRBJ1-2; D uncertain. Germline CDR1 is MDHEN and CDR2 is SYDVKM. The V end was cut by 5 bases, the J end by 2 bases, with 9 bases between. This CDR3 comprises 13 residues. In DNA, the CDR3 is TGTGCCAGCAGTCCCCCGTCAAACTATGGCTACACCTTC. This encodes CASSPPSNYGYTF.

The CDR3 sequence: CASSLGLAGLETQYF. For the CDR3, the DNA is TGCGCCAGCAGCTTGGGACTAGCGGGACTAGAGACCCAGTACTTC. The rearrangement joins TRBV5-1 to TRBJ2-5; 11 nucleotides match TRBD2. Germline V CDR1 and CDR2: SGHRS, YFSETQ. J gave up 4 bases and V 0 bases, and 2 bases lay outside the gene matches. The CDR3 contains 15 residues. The full variable domain, its missing parts supplied by reference TRBV5-1 and TRBJ2-5, is KAGVTQTPRYLIKTRGQQVTLSCSPISGHRSVSWYQQTPGQGLQFLFEYFSETQRNKGNFPGRFSGRQFSNSRSEMNVSTLELGDSALYLCASSLGLAGLETQYFGPGTRLLVL.

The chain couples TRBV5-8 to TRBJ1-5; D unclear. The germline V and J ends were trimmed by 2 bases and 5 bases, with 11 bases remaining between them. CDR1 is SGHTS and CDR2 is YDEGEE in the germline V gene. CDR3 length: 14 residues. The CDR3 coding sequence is TGTGCCAGCAGCTTTGGCGGGTGGGATCAGCCCCAGCATTTT. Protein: CASSFGGWDQPQHF.

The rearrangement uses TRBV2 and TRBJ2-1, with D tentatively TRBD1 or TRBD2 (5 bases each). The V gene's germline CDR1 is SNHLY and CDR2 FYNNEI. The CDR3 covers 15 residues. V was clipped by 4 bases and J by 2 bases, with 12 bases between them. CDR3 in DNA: TGTGCCAGCAGTGGGGGGAGCGCCCCCTACAATGAGCAGTTCTTC. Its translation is CASSGGSAPYNEQFF. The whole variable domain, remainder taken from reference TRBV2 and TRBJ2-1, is EPEVTQTPSHQVTQMGQEVILRCVPISNHLYFYWYRQILGQKVEFLVSFYNNEISEKSEIFDDQFSVERPDGSNFTLKIRSTKLEDSAMYFCASSGGSAPYNEQFFGPGTRLTVL.

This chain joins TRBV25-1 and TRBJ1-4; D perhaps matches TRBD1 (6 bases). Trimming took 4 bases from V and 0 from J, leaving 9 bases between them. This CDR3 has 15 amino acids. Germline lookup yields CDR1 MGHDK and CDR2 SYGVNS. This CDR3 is CASSAQGPTNEKLFF. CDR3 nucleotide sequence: TGTGCCAGCAGTGCACAGGGTCCAACTAATGAAAAACTGTTTTTT.

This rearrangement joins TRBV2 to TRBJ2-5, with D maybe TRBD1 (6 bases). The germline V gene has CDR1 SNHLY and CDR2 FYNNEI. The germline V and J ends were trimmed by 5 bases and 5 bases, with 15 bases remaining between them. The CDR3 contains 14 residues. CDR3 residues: CASSSDRSGETQYF. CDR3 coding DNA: TGTGCCAGCAGTTCCGACAGGTCGGGGGAGACCCAGTACTTC.

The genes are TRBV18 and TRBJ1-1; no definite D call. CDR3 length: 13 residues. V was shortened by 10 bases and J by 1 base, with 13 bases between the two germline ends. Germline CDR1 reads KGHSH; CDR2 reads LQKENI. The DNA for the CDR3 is TGTGCCACCGGTCGTGGGCAGAACACTGAAGCTTTCTTT. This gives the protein CATGRGQNTEAFF.

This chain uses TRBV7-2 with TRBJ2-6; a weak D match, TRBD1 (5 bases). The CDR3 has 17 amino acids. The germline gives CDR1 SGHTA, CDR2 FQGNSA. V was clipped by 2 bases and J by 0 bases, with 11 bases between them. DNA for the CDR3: TGTGCCAGCAGCTTACCTACAGGAGCCTCTGGGGCCAACGTCCTGACTTTC. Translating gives CASSLPTGASGANVLTF.

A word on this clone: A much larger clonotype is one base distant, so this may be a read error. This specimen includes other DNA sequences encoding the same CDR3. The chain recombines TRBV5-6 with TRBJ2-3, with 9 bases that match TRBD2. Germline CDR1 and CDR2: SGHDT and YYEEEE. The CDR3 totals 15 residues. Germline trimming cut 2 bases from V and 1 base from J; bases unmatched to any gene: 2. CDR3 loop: CASSFRTSGTDTQYF. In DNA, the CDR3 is TGTGCCAGCAGCTTTAGGACTAGCGGCACAGATACGCAGTATTTT.

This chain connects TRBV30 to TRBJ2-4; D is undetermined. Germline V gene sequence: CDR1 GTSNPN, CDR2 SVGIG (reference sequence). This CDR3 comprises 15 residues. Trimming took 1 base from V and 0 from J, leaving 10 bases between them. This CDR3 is CAWSGKGLAKNIQYF. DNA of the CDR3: TGTGCCTGGAGTGGCAAAGGTCTAGCCAAAAACATTCAGTACTTC.

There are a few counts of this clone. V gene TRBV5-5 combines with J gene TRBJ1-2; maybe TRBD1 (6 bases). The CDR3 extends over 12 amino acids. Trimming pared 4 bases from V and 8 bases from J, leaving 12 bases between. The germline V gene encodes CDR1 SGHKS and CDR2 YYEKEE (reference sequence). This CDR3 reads CASSPGQFGYTF. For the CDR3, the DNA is TGTGCCAGCAGCCCCGGACAGTTCGGCTACACCTTC. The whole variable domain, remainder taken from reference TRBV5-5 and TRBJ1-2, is DAGVTQSPTHLIKTRGQQVTLRCSPISGHKSVSWYQQVLGQGPQFIFQYYEKEERGRGNFPDRFSARQFPNYSSELNVNALLLGDSALYLCASSPGQFGYTFGSGTRLTVV.

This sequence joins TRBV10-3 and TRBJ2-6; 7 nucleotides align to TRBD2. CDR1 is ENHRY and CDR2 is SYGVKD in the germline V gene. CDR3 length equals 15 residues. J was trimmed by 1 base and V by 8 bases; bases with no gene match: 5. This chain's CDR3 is CAIGGVGSGANVLTF. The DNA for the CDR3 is TGTGCCATCGGGGGGGTTGGGTCTGGGGCCAACGTCCTGACTTTC.

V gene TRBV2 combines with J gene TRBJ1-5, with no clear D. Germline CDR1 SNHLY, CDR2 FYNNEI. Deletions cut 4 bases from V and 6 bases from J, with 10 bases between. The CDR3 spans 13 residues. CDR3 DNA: TGTGCCAGCAGTGTACAAACATTTCAGCCCCAGCATTTT. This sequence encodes CASSVQTFQPQHF.

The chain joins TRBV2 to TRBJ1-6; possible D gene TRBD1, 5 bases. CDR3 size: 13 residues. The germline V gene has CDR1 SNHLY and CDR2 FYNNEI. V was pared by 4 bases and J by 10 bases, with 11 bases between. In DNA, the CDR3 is TGTGCCAGCAGTGGGGCAGGGCAATCACCCCTCCACTTT. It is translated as CASSGAGQSPLHF. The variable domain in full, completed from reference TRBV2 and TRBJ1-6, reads EPEVTQTPSHQVTQMGQEVILRCVPISNHLYFYWYRQILGQKVEFLVSFYNNEISEKSEIFDDQFSVERPDGSNFTLKIRSTKLEDSAMYFCASSGAGQSPLHFGNGTRLTVT.